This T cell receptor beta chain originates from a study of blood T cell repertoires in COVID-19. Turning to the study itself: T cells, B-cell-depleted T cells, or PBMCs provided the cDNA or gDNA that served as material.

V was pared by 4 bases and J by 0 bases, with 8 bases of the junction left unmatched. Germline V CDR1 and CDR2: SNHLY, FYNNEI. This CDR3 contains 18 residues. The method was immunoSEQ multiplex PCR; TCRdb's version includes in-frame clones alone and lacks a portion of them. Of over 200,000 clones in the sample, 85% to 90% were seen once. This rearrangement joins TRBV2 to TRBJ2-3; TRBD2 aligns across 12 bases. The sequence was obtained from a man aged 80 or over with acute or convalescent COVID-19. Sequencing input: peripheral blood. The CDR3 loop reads CASSGGTSGSFSTDTQYF. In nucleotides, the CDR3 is TGTGCCAGCAGTGGGGGGACTAGCGGGTCTTTTAGCACAGATACGCAGTATTTT.